This is a list of T cell receptor beta chains from one sample in a study of T cells expressing NK-cell markers. Reanalyzing the 5' RACE reads, TCRdb keeps one entry per CDR3 protein, without DNA. The table for this sample gives about 370,000 distinct CDR3 sequences. The material sequenced was blood T cells: a sorted CD56 or NKG2C T cell subset, CD4+ or CD8+ T cells, or bulk PBMC T cells (not recorded which). The origin of the receptors is a woman aged 50 to 60 in good health. Each CDR3 is given with its conserved first and last residue.

J	V	CDR3
TRBJ2-1	TRBV20-1	CSPQAVSYNEQFF
TRBJ2-1	TRBV19	CASRIGGSYNEQFF
TRBJ1-3	TRBV5-1	CASSGGQGEGNTIYF
TRBJ1-4	TRBV5-1	CASSLGTGYGNEKLFF
TRBJ2-7	TRBV6-5	CASSTRLAPTYEQYF
TRBJ2-6	TRBV27	CASSSKTGATAGANVLTF
TRBJ1-6	TRBV7-2	CASSSVGLYNSPLHF
TRBJ2-6	TRBV5-6	CASSTERGVWEDNVLTF
TRBJ1-1	TRBV20-1	CSLFSGRQNTEAFF
TRBJ2-5	TRBV7-6	CASSLTGKTQYF
TRBJ1-1	TRBV20-1	CSARDLGEWGTEAFF
TRBJ2-7	TRBV7-3	CASSLNRQTYEQYF
TRBJ2-1	TRBV18	CASTLGQGNGFWFF
TRBJ2-1	TRBV7-2	CASSLGGARATFEQFF
TRBJ2-1	TRBV11-1	CASSMGLAGSSYNEQFF
TRBJ1-5	TRBV12-3/TRBV12-4	CASSPGTISNQPQHF
TRBJ1-6	TRBV7-9	CASSFLAGGPSPLHF
TRBJ2-1	TRBV12-3/TRBV12-4	CASNSGGSLRAFF
TRBJ2-1	TRBV12-3/TRBV12-4	CASRLAGEGEQFF
TRBJ1-4	TRBV11-2	CASSLVGRYTNEKLFF
TRBJ1-5	TRBV7-2	CASSLGAGGSQPQHF
TRBJ1-5	TRBV20-1	CSAREGPGQPQHF
TRBJ2-7	TRBV6-5	CASSLTSGGPYEQYF
TRBJ2-7	TRBV24-1	CATSDPAWGPYEQYF
TRBJ2-7	TRBV28	CASSLRDSLTKVHEQYF
TRBJ2-3	TRBV3-1	CASSLDPHSTDTQYF
TRBJ1-5	TRBV5-1	CASRRGTDSNQPQHF
TRBJ2-1	TRBV6-2/TRBV6-3	CASSYWDPGVDEQFF
TRBJ1-4	TRBV3-1	CASRGQANEKLFF
TRBJ2-1	TRBV4-1	CASSQNVGTGRNEQFF
TRBJ1-1	TRBV20-1	CSARGGAGTNTEAFF
TRBJ2-2	TRBV12-3/TRBV12-4	CASSLVNPLAGYTGELFF
TRBJ2-1	TRBV12-3/TRBV12-4	CASSLGLAGSFSNEQFF